This is a list of T cell receptor beta chains from one sample in a study of beta chain features in type 1 diabetes. This table comes from immunoSEQ multiplex PCR, and its TCRdb copy is limited to in-frame clones, with some not included. Of over 25,000 clones listed, 56% are singletons. The source material was Tregs from blood. These receptors came from a woman in her late teens or twenties with type 1 diabetes. CDR3s include the opening cysteine and the closing phenylalanine or tryptophan. D genes are given only for firm matches.

j_call	d_call	v_call	cdr3_aa
TRBJ2-5	NA	TRBV14	CASSQDRSRARETQYF
TRBJ2-1	NA	TRBV15	CATSRVGQEGNEQFF
TRBJ2-1	NA	TRBV7-2	CASSLWRGTGSPNEQFF
TRBJ1-1	TRBD1	TRBV9	CASSLTFPGTVNTEAFF
TRBJ1-2	NA	TRBV27	CASSFSGAFRHGYTF
TRBJ1-2	TRBD1	TRBV18	CASSPSTGENYGYTF
TRBJ2-6	NA	TRBV28	CASSSGESGANVLTF
TRBJ2-3	TRBD2	TRBV15	CATSSGTSGSTDTQYF
TRBJ2-1	NA	TRBV14	CASSQERGGANEQFF
TRBJ2-7	TRBD2	TRBV6-5	CASSQTSGSSYEQYF
TRBJ2-2	TRBD2	TRBV10-2	CASRTSGRASGELFF
TRBJ2-7	TRBD1	TRBV28	CASSLPGQNYEQYF
TRBJ2-1	TRBD2	TRBV7-6	CASSLAVAGGSYNEQFF
TRBJ2-2	NA	TRBV5-1	CASSLEGDTGELFF
TRBJ2-3	TRBD2	TRBV9	CASSVAPSGLAGPTDTQYF
TRBJ2-6	NA	TRBV7-9	CASSLVTSGANVLTF
TRBJ2-5	TRBD2	TRBV4-3	CASSHQLADYQETQYF
TRBJ2-3	TRBD2	TRBV7-9	CASSESGRASDTQYF
TRBJ1-5	NA	TRBV18	CASSPPADGNQPQHF
TRBJ2-4	NA	TRBV28	CASSFAGEHGIQYF
TRBJ2-1	TRBD2	TRBV6-6	CASSPARGRVNEQFF
TRBJ2-5	NA	TRBV5-1	CASSERTQQETQYF
TRBJ1-2	TRBD1	TRBV11-2	CASSVTEQGPGYTF
TRBJ2-1	NA	TRBV27	CASQLGRSSYNEQFF
TRBJ2-3	TRBD1	TRBV2	CASRGQGRTDTQYF
TRBJ2-5	NA	TRBV7-3	CASSRAVVETQYF
TRBJ1-1	NA	TRBV5-5	CASSPQPRVLTGTEAFF
TRBJ1-2	NA	TRBV18	CASSPGPYRDKAFYGYTF
TRBJ2-3	TRBD2	TRBV5-1	CASSLATSGATDTQYF